This T cell receptor (beta chain) emerged from a study of blood T cell repertoires in COVID-19 (dated by TCRdb to 2020 to 2022). About the investigation overall: Samples covering the acute and convalescent phases of COVID-19 were provided by collaborators in the United States, Italy and Spain. The prospective study material was composed of cDNA or gDNA derived from T cells, B-cell-depleted T cells, or PBMCs. Deeply sampled blood TCRbeta repertoires from subjects exposed to, actively infected with, or recovered from COVID-19 were included in the dataset. The repertoires were released in a freely available public database intended as a resource for research on the immune response to SARS-CoV-2. Samples were obtained from the ongoing ImmuneRACE study (first 160 participants) and from 1,254 subjects provided by 6 global collaborators. A de-identified subject ID, COVID-19 status, age in years and sex were almost always included in the sample metadata. HLA class I and class II types, where available, came from metadata supplied by the sample provider rather than from assay-based typing. Study-level results and caveats: How much clinical and demographic metadata was included differed by source and by participant, and the metadata was provided uncurated.

TCRbeta CDR3 regions were amplified from genomic DNA by means of the immunoSEQ Assay, a bias-controlled multiplex PCR. Per the authors' processing: Within the assay, amplification of reference gene primers was used to estimate how many nucleated cells each sample contained. To quantify the absolute abundance of each unique TCRbeta CDR3 rearrangement, sequence reads were collapsed and filtered. For each sample, productive Simpson clonality was calculated by taking the square root of Simpson's diversity index across productive rearrangements. This is the immuneACCESS table as TCRdb keeps it, with only in-frame sequences that have V and J called. A part of the clones is gone; compared with another copy, unresolved V genes explain less than half, and the rest is unexplained. V and J calls and clone size are as listed in that table; D and trimming were resolved from the DNA. This sample has 300,000 to 400,000 clones in its table, and roughly 87% of those were observed once. The ten largest clones represent 1% of the sample.

As for this clone: No cognate antigen has been identified for it. Qualities for individual bases were not recorded, and no much larger clone is one base off.

Enrolling through a virtual design, the prospective study's participants ranged in age from roughly 18 to 95 years and lived across roughly 23 United States geographic areas. Cohort assignment in the prospective study relied on participant-reported clinical history from a screening survey and a study questionnaire. ImmuneRACE Cohort 3 recovered participants were defined by two consecutive negative NP/OP PCR tests, healthcare professional clearance, or symptom resolution. In the prospective study, mobile phlebotomists collected whole blood, serum and a nasopharyngeal or oropharyngeal swab from each participant. Prospective study participants could optionally give additional blood draws and questionnaires over an approximately 2-month period. Prospective study blood samples were shipped either frozen or at room temperature before DNA extraction. The source material was PBMCs or T cells enriched from blood (not recorded which). The clonotype originates from a woman aged 30 to 39 who had recovered from COVID-19.

CDR3 reads: CSVGDRGNQPQHF. The nucleotides are TGCAGCGTTGGGGACAGGGGCAATCAGCCCCAGCATTTT. Recombination connected TRBV29-1 to TRBJ1-5, and 9 bases in between align with TRBD1. Including cysteine and phenylalanine, the CDR3 has 13 amino acids. Only CDR3 DNA is held: 39 bases, read in frame from base 1. The germline V end is reduced by 4 bases and the J end by 2 bases; junction bases left unmatched: 0. Based on the germline V gene, the CDR1 and CDR2 sequences are SQVTM and ANQGSEA. With the rest looked up from the reference TRBV29-1 and TRBJ1-5 genes rather than sequenced, the full variable domain is SAVISQKPSRDICQRGTSLTIQCQVDSQVTMMFWYRQQPGQSLTLIATANQGSEATYESGFVIDKFPISRPNLTFSTLTVSNMSPEDSSIYLCSVGDRGNQPQHFGDGTRLSIL.